These 18 T cell receptor beta chains share one sample of origin, sequenced in a study of T cells in Graves' hyperthyroidism and ophthalmopathy. What was amplified from RNA transcripts were TCR beta CDR3 regions. The study used the HTBI primer set for a first-round RT-PCR of the TCR CDR3. TCRdb recomputed calls from the multiplex PCR reads with MiXCR, one row per CDR3 protein. Of over 650,000 distinct CDR3 sequences listed, roughly 45% were seen once; the top ten hold less than 9%. The sequenced sample consisted of peripheral blood or thyroid tissue (not recorded which). The receptors were gathered from an adult man with Graves' disease, either hyperthyroidism or ophthalmopathy (not recorded which).

In its sample, this clonotype was seen many times. J is TRBJ1-6 and V is TRBV11-2, with 8 bases that match TRBD1. V shed 5 bases, J shed 6 bases, and the junction held 9 bases outside the gene matches. Germline assignment: CDR1 SGHAT and CDR2 FQNNGV. This CDR3 is 16 amino acids long. The CDR3 sequence: CASSLGAQGGNSPLHF. Here the CDR3 DNA reads TGTGCCAGCAGCCTCGGGGCACAGGGGGGTAATTCACCCCTCCACTTT.

This clonotype was recorded many times. The chain uses TRBV2 and TRBJ1-2; D not certain. V shed 3 bases and J shed 3 bases, with 8 bases lying between them. CDR1 SNHLY and CDR2 FYNNEI come from the germline V gene. CDR3 size: 13 residues. The CDR3 region has the DNA TGTGCCAGCAGTGAGAAGGTTGACTATGGCTACACCTTC. This encodes CASSEKVDYGYTF.

This clonotype was counted a few times. This sequence joins TRBV9 and TRBJ2-7; 7 bases align to TRBD1. The CDR3 is 14 residues long. Germline V lookup: CDR1 SGDLS, CDR2 YYNGEE. Trimming took 3 bases from V and 3 from J; bases not matched to a gene: 6. For the CDR3, the DNA is TGTGCCAGCAGCGGCCGGGACAGCCTCTACGAGCAGTACTTC. This codes for CASSGRDSLYEQYF.

Remarks on this clonotype: At one boundary the junction diverges from the germline segment, which might be a read error. CDR3 nucleotides: TGTGCCATCAGTTACACGGTGAACACTGAAGCTTTCTTT. Its translation is CAISYTVNTEAFF. This chain connects TRBV6-5 to TRBJ1-1; D remains ambiguous. Looked up from germline, CDR1 is MNHEY and CDR2 is SVGAGI. The CDR3 contains 13 residues.

There are many counts of this clonotype. This chain connects TRBV7-2 to TRBJ2-2; D possibly corresponds to TRBD2 (6 bases). The V end was cut by 4 bases, the J end by 4 bases, with 16 bases between. Germline CDR1 is SGHTA and CDR2 is FQGNSA. This CDR3 has 16 amino acids. The DNA of the CDR3 is TGTGCCAGCAGCTCACGGATGCGGGGTAGCACCGGGGAGCTGTTTTTT. Protein: CASSSRMRGSTGELFF.

On this clonotype: Germline is not matched at one junction end, which may reflect a read error. The gene calls are TRBV29-1 and TRBJ2-6; 7 bases line up with TRBD1. The CDR3 is made up of 12 amino acids. Germline V gene data show CDR1 as SQVTM and CDR2 as ANQGSEA. DNA for the CDR3: TGCAGCGTTGTTCGCGACAGGGCCACTGAAGCTTTC. This gives the protein CSVVRDRATEAF. Complete variable domain (other parts from reference TRBV29-1 and TRBJ2-6): SAVISQKPSRDICQRGTSLTIQCQVDSQVTMMFWYRQQPGQSLTLIATANQGSEATYESGFVIDKFPISRPNLTFSTLTVSNMSPEDSSIYLCSVVRDRATEAFGAGSRLTVL.

This clonotype showed up many times. V usage is TRBV20-1 and J usage is TRBJ2-7, with TRBD2 identical over 8 bases. Germline lookup yields CDR1 DFQATT and CDR2 SNEGSKA (reference sequence). The CDR3 covers 13 residues. V lost 4 bases, J lost 5 bases, and 7 bases stayed unmatched. In nucleotides, the CDR3 is TGCAGTGCTATGGCGCTAGCGGGCCACGAGCAGTACTTC. Translating gives CSAMALAGHEQYF.

This clonotype was detected only a few times. This chain uses TRBV9 with TRBJ2-7; 10 bases fit TRBD1. CDR3 length: 15 residues. Germline V gives CDR1 SGDLS, CDR2 YYNGEE. V dropped 4 bases and J dropped 7; count of bases not matched to a gene: 11. CDR3 in amino acids: CASSPIGTGEGEQYF. CDR3 sequence (DNA): TGTGCCAGCAGCCCGATTGGGACAGGGGAAGGTGAGCAGTACTTC.

The chain recombines TRBV7-2 with TRBJ2-5; 11 nucleotides align to TRBD2. Germline CDR1 SGHTA, CDR2 FQGNSA. The CDR3 runs 17 residues. Trimming cost V 5 bases and J 7 bases; bases outside gene matches: 15. The CDR3 region has the DNA TGTGCCAGCAGCCCCCCAGGGACTAGCGGATCTAGCGGGACCCAGTACTTC. Translating gives CASSPPGTSGSSGTQYF.

The sample holds a few counts of this clonotype. CDR3 loop: CASSTEGLSNQPQHF. The CDR3 region has the DNA TGTGCCAGTAGTACTGAAGGGTTGAGCAATCAGCCCCAGCATTTT. This chain connects TRBV19 to TRBJ1-5; no clear D. Germline V gives CDR1 LNHDA, CDR2 SQIVND (reference sequence). This CDR3 has 15 residues. V lost 4 bases and J 1 base, leaving 11 bases between the germline ends.

This clonotype showed up just a few times. In DNA form, the CDR3 reads TGTGCCAGCAGCCAAGATGTTGGCGGGAGGCGCGAGCAGTACTTC. It specifies CASSQDVGGRREQYF. The rearrangement joins TRBV4-2 to TRBJ2-7; TRBD2 matches at 8 bases. V gave up 0 bases and J gave up 6 bases; unmatched junction bases: 7. The germline V gene has CDR1 LGHNA and CDR2 YNFKEQ. The CDR3 runs 15 residues.

The J gene is TRBJ1-2, the V gene TRBV4-3, with D perhaps TRBD1 (5 bases). The CDR3 is 15 amino acids. With 0 bases removed from V and 3 bases from J, the gap between germline ends came to 11 bases. Looked up from germline, CDR1 is LGHNA and CDR2 is YSLEER. The CDR3 DNA reads as TGCGCCAGCAGCCAAGATCAGGGCAGGTACTATGGCTACACCTTC. Translation gives CASSQDQGRYYGYTF.

There are a few counts of this clonotype. The V gene is TRBV2, the J gene TRBJ2-7; TRBD2 aligns across 9 bases. The length of the CDR3 is 16 residues. In germline, CDR1 is SNHLY, CDR2 FYNNEI. The V gene end was trimmed by 2 bases and the J gene end by 2 bases; junction bases not matched to a gene: 7. The CDR3 reads CASSERAGGAPYEQYF. The CDR3 nucleotides read TGTGCCAGCAGTGAACGGGCGGGGGGGGCCCCCTACGAGCAGTACTTC.

This clonotype was detected only a few times. This chain joins TRBV12-3 or TRBV12-4 and TRBJ1-1; tentative D call: TRBD1 (5 bases). V was cut by 6 bases and J by 7 bases, with 12 bases left in between. The CDR3 covers 12 residues. CDR3 DNA sequence: TGTGCCAGCAGCATGACAGCATTTGAAGCTTTCTTT. The encoded protein is CASSMTAFEAFF.

This chain uses TRBV29-1 with TRBJ1-6; possibly TRBD1 for D (5 bases). V dropped 5 bases and J dropped 10 bases, with 9 bases sitting between them. This CDR3 region has 11 residues. CDR1 and CDR2 (germline): SQVTM, ANQGSEA. This CDR3 is CSVQGESPLHF. The CDR3 nucleotides read TGCAGCGTTCAGGGTGAATCACCCCTCCACTTT.

This clonotype has ten or more counts. V gene TRBV11-3 combines with J gene TRBJ1-5, with D perhaps TRBD1 (6 bases). Germline assignment: CDR1 SGHNT and CDR2 YENEEA. The CDR3 sequence is 15 residues long. Trimming took 2 bases from V and 3 from J, leaving 11 bases between them. DNA of the CDR3: TGTGCCAGCAGCTTAAGGGGGTTGATCAATCAGCCCCAGCATTTT. It yields the protein CASSLRGLINQPQHF.

This clonotype was seen at least ten times. This sequence joins TRBV10-2 and TRBJ1-2, with 8 bases fitting TRBD1. The CDR3 has 14 amino acids. Unmatched junction bases numbered 6, after V lost 7 bases and J lost 2 bases. Germline lookup yields CDR1 WSHSY and CDR2 SAAADI. The CDR3 coding sequence is TGCGCCAGCAATGGACAGGGAGGGAACTATGGCTACACCTTC. This codes for CASNGQGGNYGYTF.

This clonotype was observed a handful of times. The V call is TRBV11-2, the J call TRBJ2-5; D call uncertain. This CDR3 contains 12 residues. Germline CDR1 reads SGHAT; CDR2 reads FQNNGV. V lost 5 bases and J 5 bases, leaving 9 bases between the germline ends. CDR3 region: CASSLTWETQYF. In nucleotides, the CDR3 is TGTGCCAGCAGCCTTACCTGGGAGACCCAGTACTTC.